A single sample is the source of the 21 T cell receptor beta chains below, sequenced in a study of blood T cell repertoires in COVID-19. The protocol was immunoSEQ multiplex PCR, while the TCRdb copy is restricted to in-frame clones and leaves out a portion. Of about 250,000 clones in the sample, about three quarters were seen once. The sequencing input was peripheral blood. These TCRs come from a woman of 80 years or more with acute or convalescent COVID-19.

The V gene is TRBV28, the J gene TRBJ1-5, with 7 bases aligning to TRBD1. V was clipped by 5 bases and J by 8 bases; unmatched bases: 3. The length of the CDR3 is 12 residues. Germline lookup yields CDR1 MDHEN and CDR2 SYDVKM. The CDR3 DNA sequence: TGTGCCAGCAGTCCCACAGGGGAGCCCCAGCATTTT. This encodes CASSPTGEPQHF.

The table lists this clone with a few counts. This rearrangement joins TRBV6-1 to TRBJ1-6; 9 bases agree with TRBD1. The CDR3 runs 17 residues. Germline CDR1 reads MNHNS; CDR2 reads SASEGT. J lost 6 bases, V lost 2 bases, and 8 bases had no gene match. The CDR3: CASSESLGGQGNSPLHF. DNA for the CDR3: TGTGCCAGCAGTGAATCGCTAGGGGGACAGGGTAATTCACCCCTCCACTTT.

The chain is built from TRBV27 and TRBJ2-7, with TRBD2 identical over 7 bases. Looked up from germline, CDR1 is MNHEY and CDR2 is SMNVEV (reference sequence). The length of the CDR3 is 14 residues. V lost 2 bases and J lost 2; bases outside the gene matches: 3. CDR3 sequence: CASSLEAGTYEQYF. CDR3 in DNA: TGTGCCAGCAGTTTAGAAGCGGGGACCTACGAGCAGTACTTC.

J is TRBJ2-3 and V is TRBV21-1; the tabulated D call, TRBD2, remains unverified against the DNA. TRBV21-1 corresponds to a pseudogene. The CDR3 length is 21 residues. The CDR3 sequence is CASSKGPQFERANPSTDTQYF. The CDR3 DNA follows: TGTGCCAGCAGCAAAGGTCCTCAATTTGAGCGGGCAAACCCTAGCACAGATACGCAGTATTTT.

The V and J genes are TRBV19 and TRBJ2-7; 14 bases map to TRBD2. CDR1 is LNHDA and CDR2 is SQIVND in the germline V gene (reference sequence). V was clipped by 4 bases and J by 3 bases; unmatched bases: 5. This CDR3 contains 16 residues. The CDR3 nucleotides are TGTGCCAGTAGTACTGCCGGGACTAGCGGGAGCTACGAGCAGTACTTC. Translation gives CASSTAGTSGSYEQYF.

The J gene is TRBJ1-1, the V gene TRBV2; D possibly corresponds to TRBD1 (5 bases). The V gene lost 6 bases and the J gene lost 1 base, with 15 bases spanning the gap. Germline CDR1 SNHLY, CDR2 FYNNEI. This CDR3 is 15 amino acids long. As DNA, the CDR3 is TGTGCCAGCAGCAGGAATGACAGAGAGAACACTGAAGCTTTCTTT. It encodes CASSRNDRENTEAFF.

This clone is a singleton in its sample. This sequence joins TRBV18 and TRBJ2-4; D remains unclear. The CDR3 contains 14 residues. CDR1 KGHSH and CDR2 LQKENI come from the germline V gene. V lost 3 bases and J 9 bases, leaving 15 bases between the germline ends. The CDR3 DNA is TGTGCCAGCTCACCGTCCGAGGTCCCTCGCATTCAGTACTTC. Its translation: CASSPSEVPRIQYF.

V is TRBV7-2 and J is TRBJ2-7; 8 nucleotides agree with TRBD1. V shed 7 bases, J shed 4 bases, and the junction held 9 bases outside the gene matches. This CDR3 comprises 14 residues. Germline lookup yields CDR1 SGHTA and CDR2 FQGNSA. The CDR3 loop reads CASTRQGFGYEQYF. CDR3 nucleotide sequence: TGTGCCAGCACAAGACAGGGGTTTGGTTACGAGCAGTACTTC.

The rearrangement links TRBV6-5 to TRBJ2-7, with a tentative D call TRBD1 (5 bases). The CDR3 contains 15 residues. Germline values: CDR1 MNHEY, CDR2 SVGAGI. Deletions cut 7 bases from V and 1 base from J, with 17 bases between. The CDR3 DNA follows: TGTGCCAGCAAACGACGGCAGGGTGGTTCCTACGAGCAGTACTTC. It translates to CASKRRQGGSYEQYF.

This clone has just a few counts. V and J are TRBV18 and TRBJ2-7; 7 nucleotides line up with TRBD1. CDR3 length: 14 amino acids. Germline CDR1 KGHSH, CDR2 LQKENI. The junction had 5 bases not matched to a gene; V was cut back by 6 bases and J by 0 bases. CDR3 DNA: TGTGCCAGCTCCCTCGGACAGGACTCCTACGAGCAGTACTTC. It yields the protein CASSLGQDSYEQYF.

The V call is TRBV5-4, the J call TRBJ2-1; D gene ambiguous. Germline-derived CDR1 and CDR2 are SGHNT and YYREEE (reference sequence). CDR3 length: 16 amino acids. Trimming removed 0 bases from V and 2 bases from J, with 12 bases in between. The CDR3 protein is CASSLGPLPPYNEQFF. CDR3 bases: TGTGCCAGCAGCTTGGGGCCCCTCCCTCCCTACAATGAGCAGTTCTTC.

The V gene is TRBV29-1, the J gene TRBJ2-5; D might be TRBD2 (6 bases). Trimming pared 4 bases from V and 5 bases from J, leaving 11 bases between. CDR1 is SQVTM, CDR2 ANQGSEA, per germline. This CDR3 is 12 amino acids long. The CDR3 nucleotides read TGCAGCGTTGTTCGGGGGACGGAGACCCAGTACTTC. Translated: CSVVRGTETQYF.

The rearrangement links TRBV29-1 to TRBJ1-2, with unresolved D. V lost 6 bases to trimming and J lost 8 bases, with 16 bases between them. The CDR3 consists of 12 residues. From germline, CDR1 is SQVTM and CDR2 ANQGSEA. The CDR3 DNA reads as TGCAGCGTCGCCTGGGAGAGTTCCGGCTACACCTTC. It yields the protein CSVAWESSGYTF.

This chain links TRBV2 with TRBJ2-5, with 8 bases aligning to TRBD1. The CDR3 sequence is 14 residues long. V was clipped by 6 bases and J by 1 base; unmatched bases: 4. Germline V lookup: CDR1 SNHLY, CDR2 FYNNEI. The CDR3 DNA sequence: TGTGCCAGCAGCCTACAGGGGGGCCAAGAGACCCAGTACTTC. This sequence encodes CASSLQGGQETQYF.

The chain carries TRBV6-5 and TRBJ1-3; possible D gene TRBD1, 5 bases. CDR3 length: 16 residues. CDR1 MNHEY and CDR2 SVGAGI come from the germline V gene. V was shortened by 0 bases and J by 2 bases, with 11 bases between the two germline ends. Written as DNA, the CDR3 is TGTGCCAGCAGTTACTCGTTTGGGGGGGCTGGAAACACCATATATTTT. Amino acids: CASSYSFGGAGNTIYF.

This clone has just a few counts. The chain carries TRBV11-2 and TRBJ1-1, with a tentative D call TRBD1 (6 bases). Trimming took off 4 bases at V and 3 bases at J, with 9 bases between the two ends. Per germline, CDR1 SGHAT and CDR2 FQNNGV. This CDR3 has 13 amino acids. CDR3 residues: CASSSGVDTEAFF. The CDR3, as DNA: TGTGCCAGCAGCTCAGGGGTGGACACTGAAGCTTTCTTT.

The CDR3 DNA follows: TGTGCCAGCAGCCTTGTTAGCGGGGTTGGATATCCGGAGACCCAGTACTTC. This encodes CASSLVSGVGYPETQYF. The rearrangement links TRBV7-9 to TRBJ2-5; TRBD2 agrees at 8 bases. The CDR3 contains 17 residues. Germline CDR1 SEHNR, CDR2 FQNEAQ (reference sequence). The trim removed 5 bases at V and 5 bases at J, leaving 16 bases unmatched.

This clone occurred once. V is TRBV3-1 (or the pseudogene TRBV3-2) and J is TRBJ1-1; D gene uncertain. The CDR3 extends over 15 amino acids. From germline, CDR1 is LGHDT and CDR2 YNNKEL (reference sequence). V was pared by 4 bases and J by 1 base, with 13 bases between. Written as DNA, the CDR3 is TGTGCCAGCAGCCGTTCGGGAGGCAGGAACACTGAAGCTTTCTTT. Translated: CASSRSGGRNTEAFF.

The chain uses TRBV7-7 and TRBJ2-3; 9 bases fit TRBD1. Trimming removed 5 bases from V and 5 bases from J; junction bases left unmatched: 14. The CDR3 is made up of 17 amino acids. Germline CDR1 and CDR2: SSHAT and FNYEAQ (reference sequence). As DNA, the CDR3 is TGTGCCAGCAGCCCTACTCCGGGACAGGGAGCGGTAGATACGCAGTATTTT. Translating it yields CASSPTPGQGAVDTQYF.

This sequence joins TRBV18 and TRBJ1-6; D not resolved. Germline CDR1 is KGHSH and CDR2 is LQKENI. V lost 4 bases and J 14 bases, leaving 24 bases between the germline ends. The CDR3 loop spans 16 amino acids. The CDR3 sequence: CASSRVYEGGSVTLHF. CDR3 DNA: TGTGCCAGCTCACGGGTTTATGAGGGAGGGTCCGTAACCCTCCACTTT.

This clone turned up a few times. The chain couples TRBV5-1 to TRBJ2-4, with 8 nucleotides matching TRBD1. CDR3 size: 14 residues. V was pared by 5 bases and J by 7 bases, with 8 bases of the junction left unmatched. CDR1 is SGHRS, CDR2 YFSETQ, per germline. The CDR3 spells CASSPTGGVNIQYF. The CDR3 DNA follows: TGCGCCAGCAGTCCAACAGGGGGTGTTAACATTCAGTACTTC.